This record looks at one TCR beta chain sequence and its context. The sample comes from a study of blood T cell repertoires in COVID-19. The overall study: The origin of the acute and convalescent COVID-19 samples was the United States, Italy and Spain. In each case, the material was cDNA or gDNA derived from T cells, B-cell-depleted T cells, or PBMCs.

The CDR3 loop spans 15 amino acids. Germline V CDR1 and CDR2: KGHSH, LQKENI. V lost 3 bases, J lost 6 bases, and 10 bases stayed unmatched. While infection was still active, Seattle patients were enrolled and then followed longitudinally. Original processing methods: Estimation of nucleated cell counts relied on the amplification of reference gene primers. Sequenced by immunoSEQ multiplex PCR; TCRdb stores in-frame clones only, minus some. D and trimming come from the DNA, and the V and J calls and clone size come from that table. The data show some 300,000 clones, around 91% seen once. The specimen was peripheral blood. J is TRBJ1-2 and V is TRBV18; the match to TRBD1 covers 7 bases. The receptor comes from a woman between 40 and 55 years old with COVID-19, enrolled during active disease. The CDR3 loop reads CASSPAFYDRDGYTF. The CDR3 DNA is TGTGCCAGCTCACCCGCCTTCTATGACAGGGATGGCTACACCTTC.